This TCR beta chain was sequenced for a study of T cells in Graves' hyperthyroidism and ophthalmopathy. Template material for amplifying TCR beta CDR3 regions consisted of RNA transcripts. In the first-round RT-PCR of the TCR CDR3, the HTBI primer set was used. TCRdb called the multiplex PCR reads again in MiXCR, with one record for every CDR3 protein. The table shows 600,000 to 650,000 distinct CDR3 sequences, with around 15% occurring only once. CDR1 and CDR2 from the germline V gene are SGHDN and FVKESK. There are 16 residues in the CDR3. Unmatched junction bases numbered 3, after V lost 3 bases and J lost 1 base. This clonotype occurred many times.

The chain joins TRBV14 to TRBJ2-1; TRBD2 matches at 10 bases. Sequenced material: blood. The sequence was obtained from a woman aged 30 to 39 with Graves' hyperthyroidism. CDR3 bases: TGTGCCAGCAGCCACCCGGGACTAGCGTCCTACAATGAGCAGTTCTTC. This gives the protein CASSHPGLASYNEQFF.